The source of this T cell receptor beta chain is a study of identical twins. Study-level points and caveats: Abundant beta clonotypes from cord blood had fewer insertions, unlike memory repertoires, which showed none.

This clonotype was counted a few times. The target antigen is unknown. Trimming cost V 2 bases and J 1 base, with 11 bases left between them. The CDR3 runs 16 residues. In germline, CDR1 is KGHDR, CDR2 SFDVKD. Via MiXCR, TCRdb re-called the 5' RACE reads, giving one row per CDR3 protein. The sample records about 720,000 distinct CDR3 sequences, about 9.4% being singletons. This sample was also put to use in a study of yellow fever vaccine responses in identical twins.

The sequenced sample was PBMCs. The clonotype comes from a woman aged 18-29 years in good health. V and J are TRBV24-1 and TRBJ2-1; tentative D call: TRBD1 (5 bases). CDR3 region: CATSDSQGGSYNEQFF. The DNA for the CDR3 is TGTGCCACCAGTGATTCCCAGGGCGGTTCCTACAATGAGCAGTTCTTC.